This TCR beta chain comes out of a study of shared clonotypes between healthy human individuals. Study summary: The composition of the donors was a couple of women and a few men aged 18 to 49.

Execution of the assay was at deep level. The authors split each subset's genomic DNA evenly across several immunoSEQ plates. Per the authors' pipeline: Filtering was not the same, since immunoSEQ gave junction-only sequences without quality scores. Assay used: immunoSEQ multiplex PCR; TCRdb lists only in-frame clones, some missing. Clone size and V and J calls were adopted from that table, with D and trimming inferred from the DNA. The repertoire holds some 2 million clones, 85% to 95% seen once, with roughly 1.2% in the top ten. This clone has only a few counts. Terminally differentiated effector memory CD45RA+ cells were excluded from the naive CD8 cells, which were CD45RO-negative and positively selected for CCR7. Trimming removed 2 bases from V and 3 bases from J; junction bases left unmatched: 2. CDR1 is GTSNPN and CDR2 is SVGIG in the germline V gene (reference sequence). CDR3 length: 13 residues.

This clonotype originated in a man aged 18 to 29 in good health. Material for sequencing was naive CD8+ T cells sorted from blood. The gene calls are TRBV30 and TRBJ1-1, with 8 bases identical to TRBD1. The CDR3 bases are TGTGCCTGGAGTCAGGACAGGGACACTGAAGCTTTCTTT. Protein product: CAWSQDRDTEAFF.